Below, one T cell receptor (beta chain) is given with its context. Its antigen is as yet unknown. In germline, CDR1 is MNHEY, CDR2 SVGEGT. The CDR3 consists of 15 residues. The sample comes from a study of T cells expressing NK-cell markers. Study-level information: According to the study, TCR beta repertoires originated from sorted CD3+CD56+NKG2C+, CD3+CD56+NKG2C- and CD3+CD56-NKG2C+ T cells.

For TCR beta, cDNA was produced by 5'RACE template switching with UMIs. One entry per CDR3 protein, without DNA, is what TCRdb gives after re-calling the 5' RACE reads. This sample contains some 450,000 distinct CDR3 sequences. Study-level results: Nothing established the HCMV specificity of expanded NKG2C+ T cell clones. Researchers report these clonotypes also headed the CD3+CD56-NKG2C+ fraction in four donors.

The receptor was derived from a woman between 18 and 69 years old in good health. Material for sequencing was blood T cells: a sorted CD56 or NKG2C T cell subset, CD4+ or CD8+ T cells, or bulk PBMC T cells (not recorded which). The V call is TRBV6-2 or TRBV6-3, the J call TRBJ2-5; TCRdb's assignment of TRBD2 cannot be checked, as there is no DNA. This CDR3 is CASSYVRPSEETQYF.